This TCR beta chain was sequenced in a study of human T cells and chemical hapten exposure. This clonotype showed up many times. TCRdb re-derived calls from the RACE reads in MiXCR, one entry per CDR3 protein. The sample yields 250,000 or so distinct CDR3 sequences, 7.5% to 9% seen once. Regarding time point: pre-sensitization, week 0. Treatment meaning: therapeutic diphenylcyclopropenone sensitization with weekly scalp DPC. The clonotype originates from a man between 18 and 29 years old with alopecia areata. Some clones in this sample may be carry-over from other donors' samples. Specimen: whole blood, collected in connection with sensitization to the hapten diphenylcyclopropenone (DPC).

The CDR3 DNA follows: TGTGCCAGCAGTTTGTTGGGGGCCGCTGAAGCTTTCTTT. Encoded protein: CASSLLGAAEAFF. V gene TRBV12-3 or TRBV12-4 combines with J gene TRBJ1-1; TRBD1 is a possible D gene (6 bases). Deletions cut 3 bases from V and 6 bases from J, with 11 bases between. This CDR3 has 13 amino acids.